The clone carrying this T cell receptor beta chain appeared a few times. This entry is derived from a study of human T cells and chemical hapten exposure. Study summary: Patch tests of 0.01% DPC on the upper back were read at 6 days.

Individual cDNA molecules had unique molecular identifiers attached to them by the library. Using its own MiXCR run on the RACE reads, TCRdb lists one record per CDR3 protein. The sample contains some 380,000 distinct CDR3 sequences, roughly 5% of which appear only once. J was trimmed by 6 bases and V by 3 bases; bases with no gene match: 5. This CDR3 comprises 16 residues. In germline, CDR1 is SGHTA, CDR2 FQGNSA. Time point noted: patch test 1, 2 weeks after DPC sensitization. Treatment described: therapeutic diphenylcyclopropenone sensitization with weekly scalp DPC. The rearrangement uses TRBV7-2 and TRBJ2-2, with 12 positions matching TRBD2. The receptor was isolated from a woman aged 45-65 years with alopecia areata. Some clones in this sample may be carry-over from other donors' samples. The source material was whole blood, sampled in connection with sensitization to the hapten diphenylcyclopropenone (DPC). The CDR3, as DNA: TGTGCCAGCAGCTTCCCTAGCGGGGGGGCCCCCGGGGAGCTGTTTTTT. Translating gives CASSFPSGGAPGELFF.